One sample yielded the 2 T cell receptor beta chains listed below, sequenced in a study of vaccination and CD4 T cells after COVID-19. No antigen has been identified for these receptors. Treatment of the sample: approximately nine-day PBMC culture with coronavirus spike peptide pools or control peptides (ViraFEST assay). The Oncomine TCR Beta short-read assay was applied to DNA of cultured CD4+ T cells. TCRdb used MiXCR to reprocess the PCR reads, holding one entry per CDR3 protein. This sample yields approximately 9,300 distinct CDR3 sequences, of which 63% are seen a single time; roughly 25% belongs to the top ten. Sequencing input: CD4+ T cells from blood, cultured in vitro. The receptor source for this set is a human donor who had recovered from COVID-19.

The chain couples TRBV11-2 to TRBJ2-7; D is ambiguous. The germline V and J ends were trimmed by 2 bases and 1 base, with 9 bases remaining between them. Germline V CDR1 and CDR2: SGHAT, FQNNGV. This CDR3 spans 14 amino acids. The CDR3 DNA follows: TGTGCCAGCAGCTTAAGAGGACCTTCCTACGAGCAGTACTTC. Translating gives CASSLRGPSYEQYF.

This rearrangement joins TRBV30 to TRBJ1-1; a weak D match, TRBD1 (6 bases). Trimming removed 4 bases at V and 0 bases at J, with 24 bases between. This CDR3 is 18 amino acids long. In germline, CDR1 is GTSNPN, CDR2 SVGIG (reference sequence). The CDR3 coding sequence is TGTGCCTGGACCCCCACTCGACAGGTTGGGATGGTGAACACTGAAGCTTTCTTT. This sequence encodes CAWTPTRQVGMVNTEAFF.